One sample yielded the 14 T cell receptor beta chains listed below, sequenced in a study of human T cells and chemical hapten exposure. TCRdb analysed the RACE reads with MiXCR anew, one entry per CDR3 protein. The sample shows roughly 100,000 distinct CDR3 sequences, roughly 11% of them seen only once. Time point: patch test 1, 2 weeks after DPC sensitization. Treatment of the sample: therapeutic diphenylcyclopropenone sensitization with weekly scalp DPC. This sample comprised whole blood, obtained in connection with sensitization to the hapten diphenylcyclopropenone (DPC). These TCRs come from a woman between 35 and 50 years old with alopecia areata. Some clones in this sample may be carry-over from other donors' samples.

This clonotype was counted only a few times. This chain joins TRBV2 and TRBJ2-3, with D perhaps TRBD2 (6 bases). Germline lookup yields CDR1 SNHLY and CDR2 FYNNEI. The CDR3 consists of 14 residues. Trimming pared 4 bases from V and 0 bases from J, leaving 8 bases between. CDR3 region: CASSVGTSTDTQYF. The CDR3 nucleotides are TGTGCCAGCAGTGTGGGGACTAGCACAGATACGCAGTATTTT.

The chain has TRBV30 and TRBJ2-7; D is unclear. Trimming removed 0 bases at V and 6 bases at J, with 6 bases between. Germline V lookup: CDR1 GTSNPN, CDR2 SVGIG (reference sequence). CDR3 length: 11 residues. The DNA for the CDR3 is TGTGCCTGGAGTGTACAGAGCGAGCAGTACTTC. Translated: CAWSVQSEQYF.

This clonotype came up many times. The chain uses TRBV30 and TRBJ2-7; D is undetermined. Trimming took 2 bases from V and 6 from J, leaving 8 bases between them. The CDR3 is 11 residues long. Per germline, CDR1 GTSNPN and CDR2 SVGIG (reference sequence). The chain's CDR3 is CAWSTGSEQYF. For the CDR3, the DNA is TGTGCCTGGAGTACCGGGTCCGAGCAGTACTTC.

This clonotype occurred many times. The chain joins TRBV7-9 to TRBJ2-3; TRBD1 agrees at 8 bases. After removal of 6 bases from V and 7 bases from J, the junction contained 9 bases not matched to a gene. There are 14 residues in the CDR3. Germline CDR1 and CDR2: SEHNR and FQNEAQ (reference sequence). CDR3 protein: CASSPGQATYTQYF. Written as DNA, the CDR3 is TGTGCCAGCAGTCCGGGACAGGCGACTTATACGCAGTATTTT.

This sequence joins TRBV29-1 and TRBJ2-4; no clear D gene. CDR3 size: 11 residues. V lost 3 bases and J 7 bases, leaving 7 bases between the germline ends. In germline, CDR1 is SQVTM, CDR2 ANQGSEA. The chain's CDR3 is CSVDVGNIQYF. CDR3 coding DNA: TGCAGCGTTGATGTGGGGAACATTCAGTACTTC.

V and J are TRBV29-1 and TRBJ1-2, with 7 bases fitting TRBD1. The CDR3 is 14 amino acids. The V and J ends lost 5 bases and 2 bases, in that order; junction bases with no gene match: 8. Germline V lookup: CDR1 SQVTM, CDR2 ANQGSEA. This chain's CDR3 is CSVRVPQGNYGYTF. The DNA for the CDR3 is TGCAGCGTTCGGGTCCCACAGGGGAACTATGGCTACACCTTC.

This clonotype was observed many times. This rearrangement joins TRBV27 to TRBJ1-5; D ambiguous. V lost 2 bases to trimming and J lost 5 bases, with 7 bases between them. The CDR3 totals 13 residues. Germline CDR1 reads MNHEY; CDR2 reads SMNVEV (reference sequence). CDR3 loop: CASSLGRHQPQHF. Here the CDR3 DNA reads TGTGCCAGCAGTTTAGGCAGGCATCAGCCCCAGCATTTT.

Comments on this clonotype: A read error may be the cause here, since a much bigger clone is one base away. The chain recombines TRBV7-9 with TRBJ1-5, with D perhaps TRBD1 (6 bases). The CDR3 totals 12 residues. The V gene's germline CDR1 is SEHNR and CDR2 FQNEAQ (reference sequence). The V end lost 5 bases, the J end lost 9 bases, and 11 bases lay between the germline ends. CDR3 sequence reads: CASSTGSRPQHF. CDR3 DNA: TGTGCCAGCAGCACAGGGTCGCGGCCCCAGCATTTT.

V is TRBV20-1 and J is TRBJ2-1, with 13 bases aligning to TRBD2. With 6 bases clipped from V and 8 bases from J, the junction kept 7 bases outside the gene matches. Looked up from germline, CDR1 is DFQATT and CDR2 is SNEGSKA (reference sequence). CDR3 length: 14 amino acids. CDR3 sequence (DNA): TGCAGTGCAATACTAGCGGGAGGGCACCATGAGCAGTTCTTC. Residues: CSAILAGGHHEQFF.

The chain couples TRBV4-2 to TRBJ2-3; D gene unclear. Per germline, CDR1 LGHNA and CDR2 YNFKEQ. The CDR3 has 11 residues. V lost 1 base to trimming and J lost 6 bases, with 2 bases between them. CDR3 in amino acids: CASSQVDTQYF. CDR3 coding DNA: TGTGCCAGCAGCCAAGTGGATACGCAGTATTTT.

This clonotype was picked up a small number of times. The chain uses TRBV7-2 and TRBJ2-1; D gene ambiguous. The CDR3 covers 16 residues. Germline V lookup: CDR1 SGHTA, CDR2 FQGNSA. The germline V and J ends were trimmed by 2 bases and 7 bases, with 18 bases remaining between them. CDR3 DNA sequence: TGTGCCAGCAGCTTAATTGGCAGAGGAGTGAGGAATGAGCAGTTCTTC. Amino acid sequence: CASSLIGRGVRNEQFF.

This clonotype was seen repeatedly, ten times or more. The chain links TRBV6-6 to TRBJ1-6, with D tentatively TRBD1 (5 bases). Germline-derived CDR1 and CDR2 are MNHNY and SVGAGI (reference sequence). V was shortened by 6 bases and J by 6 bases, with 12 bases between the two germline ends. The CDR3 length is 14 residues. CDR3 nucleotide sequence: TGTGCCAGCAGGCGGCAGGGCCGTAATTCACCCCTCCACTTT. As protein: CASRRQGRNSPLHF.

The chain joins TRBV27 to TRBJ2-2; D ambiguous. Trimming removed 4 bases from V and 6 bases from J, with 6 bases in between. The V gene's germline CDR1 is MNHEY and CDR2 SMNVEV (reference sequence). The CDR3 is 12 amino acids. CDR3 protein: CASSSQSGELFF. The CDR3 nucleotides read TGTGCCAGCAGTTCACAATCCGGGGAGCTGTTTTTT.

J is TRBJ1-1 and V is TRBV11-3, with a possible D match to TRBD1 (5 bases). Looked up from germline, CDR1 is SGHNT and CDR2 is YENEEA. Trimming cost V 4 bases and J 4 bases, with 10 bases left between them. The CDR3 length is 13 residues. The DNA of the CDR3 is TGTGCCAGCAGCTCCAGGGTGTCCACTGAAGCTTTCTTT. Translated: CASSSRVSTEAFF.